This note documents a single T cell receptor (beta chain) sequence. This record comes from a study of cytomegalovirus exposure and HLA in healthy donors. Amplification used 60 Vbeta primers and 13 Jbeta primers. TCRdb's table, derived via immunoSEQ multiplex PCR, lists solely in-frame clones and lacks some. The repertoire consists of 95,000 to 120,000 clones, with about 64% occurring once and the leading ten covering roughly 8.3%. The CDR3 covers 16 residues. With 1 base removed from V and 5 bases from J, the gap between germline ends came to 14 bases. Germline CDR1 is SNHLY and CDR2 is FYNNEI. The genes are TRBV2 and TRBJ1-4; D might be TRBD1 (5 bases). This clonotype originated in a man aged 18 to 30 in good health and CMV-seropositive. Sequenced: PBMCs. The DNA for the CDR3 is TGTGCCAGCAGTGAAGTACGTAGGACACTGAATGAAAAACTGTTTTTT. It translates to CASSEVRRTLNEKLFF.